The 2 T cell receptor beta chains reported below all come from one sample, sequenced in a study of blood T cell repertoires in COVID-19 (TCRdb year 2020). Library construction relied on the immunoSEQ multiplex PCR assay. TCRdb took this table from immuneACCESS and kept in-frame rearrangements with V and J called. Such tables lack part of the clones; where checked against another copy, unresolved V genes explain under half of the gap, and the rest is unexplained. The sample table lists about 25,000 clones, almost 90% of them with a count of one. The ten largest clones add up to roughly 17% of the sample. Sequencing was done on a sample of peripheral blood. The receptors were sampled from a man between 65 and 85 years old with acute or convalescent COVID-19.

The rearrangement joins TRBV18 to TRBJ2-2; D is unclear. Germline CDR1 is KGHSH and CDR2 is LQKENI. The length of the CDR3 is 14 residues. V was cut by 3 bases and J by 5 bases, with 10 bases left in between. The CDR3 DNA follows: TGTGCCAGCTCACCCCCCACTCGGACCGGGGAGCTGTTTTTT. Its translation is CASSPPTRTGELFF. Drawing the rest from reference TRBV18 and TRBJ2-2, the complete variable domain is NAGVMQNPRHLVRRRGQEARLRCSPMKGHSHVYWYRQLPEEGLKFMVYLQKENIIDESGMPKERFSAEFPKEGPSILRIQQVVRGDSAAYFCASSPPTRTGELFFGEGSRLTVL.

The chain is built from TRBV4-2 and TRBJ2-1; 8 positions match TRBD1. CDR1 LGHNA and CDR2 YNFKEQ come from the germline V gene. This CDR3 has 16 residues. J lost 5 bases, V lost 3 bases, and 9 bases had no gene match. CDR3 in amino acids: CASSHTGTGRHNEQFF. The CDR3, as DNA: TGTGCCAGCAGCCACACTGGGACAGGCAGACACAATGAGCAGTTCTTC.